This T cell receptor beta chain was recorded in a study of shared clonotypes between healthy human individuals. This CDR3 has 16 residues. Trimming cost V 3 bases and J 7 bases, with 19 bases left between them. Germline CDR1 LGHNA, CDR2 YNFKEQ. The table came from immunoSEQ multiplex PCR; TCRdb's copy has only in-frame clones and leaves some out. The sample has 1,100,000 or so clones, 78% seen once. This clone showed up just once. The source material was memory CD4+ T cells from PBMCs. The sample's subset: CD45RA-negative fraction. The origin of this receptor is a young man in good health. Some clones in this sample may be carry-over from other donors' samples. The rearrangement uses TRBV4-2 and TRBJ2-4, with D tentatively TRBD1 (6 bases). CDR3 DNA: TGTGCCAGCAGCCAGCCCATAGCGTCAGGGGAGAACATTCAGTACTTC. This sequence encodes CASSQPIASGENIQYF.